The 19 T cell receptor beta chains below were found in one sample sequenced in a study of cytomegalovirus exposure and HLA in healthy donors. Researchers ran the PCR with 60 Vbeta and 13 Jbeta primers. The data were produced by immunoSEQ multiplex PCR, yet TCRdb's version contains in-frame clones alone and is incomplete. Of about 160,000 clones in the sample, approximately 80% are singletons; the top ten hold approximately 2.3%. Sequenced material: PBMCs. These receptors were collected from a man between 50 and 59 years old in good health and CMV-seropositive.

V gene TRBV5-4 combines with J gene TRBJ2-7; TRBD2 is a possible D gene (5 bases). V was cut by 2 bases and J by 2 bases, with 14 bases left in between. The CDR3 runs to 15 residues. Germline CDR1 SGHNT, CDR2 YYREEE (reference sequence). DNA for the CDR3: TGTGCCAGCAGCTTTGGCGGCGGGTTAACCTACGAGCAGTACTTC. This gives the protein CASSFGGGLTYEQYF.

This clone has a single count. The gene calls are TRBV7-9 and TRBJ2-2, with TRBD1 matching over 9 bases. The CDR3 has 14 amino acids. The trim removed 10 bases at V and 6 bases at J, leaving 9 bases unmatched. Germline V gives CDR1 SEHNR, CDR2 FQNEAQ (reference sequence). The CDR3 DNA is TGTGCCACCGGGACAGGGTTTAGTTCCGGGGAGCTGTTTTTT. Translating it yields CATGTGFSSGELFF.

V is TRBV4-1 and J is TRBJ2-5, with D perhaps matching TRBD2 (5 bases). The CDR3 has 13 amino acids. Trimming pared 2 bases from V and 5 bases from J, leaving 9 bases between. Germline V gives CDR1 MGHRA, CDR2 YSYEKL. Here the CDR3 DNA reads TGCGCCAGCAGCCAATGGAGAGGGGAGACCCAGTACTTC. This translates into CASSQWRGETQYF.

The J gene is TRBJ1-1, the V gene TRBV7-9, with a weak D call TRBD1 (6 bases). The CDR3 covers 11 residues. The V and J ends lost 7 bases and 5 bases respectively, with 8 bases between them. CDR1 is SEHNR, CDR2 FQNEAQ, per germline (reference sequence). The CDR3 DNA is TGTGCCAGCACGAGGGGGACTGAAGCTTTCTTT. This sequence encodes CASTRGTEAFF.

The J gene is TRBJ2-6, the V gene TRBV10-3; 10 positions match TRBD1. The CDR3 runs to 17 residues. Germline trimming cut 7 bases from V and 0 bases from J; bases unmatched to any gene: 6. Germline lookup yields CDR1 ENHRY and CDR2 SYGVKD. The DNA of the CDR3 is TGTGCCATCAAAGGGACAGGGGTGAGCTCTGGGGCCAACGTCCTGACTTTC. It codes for CAIKGTGVSSGANVLTF.

This clone showed up just a few times. The chain recombines TRBV6-6 with TRBJ2-7; a possible D gene is TRBD2 (6 bases). Germline V CDR1 and CDR2: MNHNY, SVGAGI (reference sequence). The germline V and J ends were trimmed by 0 bases and 3 bases, with 12 bases remaining between them. This CDR3 has 15 residues. The CDR3: CASSYSSGVGYEQYF. CDR3 nucleotide sequence: TGTGCCAGCAGTTACTCTTCGGGGGTGGGCTACGAGCAGTACTTC.

This rearrangement joins TRBV27 to TRBJ2-4; D possibly corresponds to TRBD1 (8 bases). This CDR3 is built from 15 residues. CDR1 and CDR2 from the germline V gene are MNHEY and SMNVEV (reference sequence). V shed 8 bases and J shed 4 bases, with 18 bases lying between them. The CDR3 here is CASGQGSGGKNIQYF. In DNA form, the CDR3 reads TGTGCCAGCGGACAGGGCTCGGGGGGTAAAAACATTCAGTACTTC.

This rearrangement joins TRBV4-3 to TRBJ1-1; D may be TRBD1 (5 bases). V was trimmed by 1 base and J by 3 bases, leaving 12 bases between them. Per the germline V gene, CDR1 is LGHNA and CDR2 is YSLEER. CDR3 length: 15 residues. CDR3 sequence (DNA): TGCGCCAGCAGCCAAGTAGCAGGGAGGGACACTGAAGCTTTCTTT. Encoded protein: CASSQVAGRDTEAFF.

This chain uses TRBV19 with TRBJ1-2; no clear D. CDR1 and CDR2 from the germline V gene are LNHDA and SQIVND (reference sequence). Trimming stripped 3 bases from V and 7 bases from J, with 15 bases between. The CDR3 has 14 residues. The DNA of the CDR3 is TGTGCCAGTAGTATTCTGGGGAGCGGTTCTGGCTACACCTTC. Amino acid sequence: CASSILGSGSGYTF.

This chain uses TRBV7-2 with TRBJ1-6; possible D gene TRBD1, 6 bases. This CDR3 contains 13 residues. Germline V gene data show CDR1 as SGHTA and CDR2 as FQGNSA. Trimming stripped 5 bases from V and 9 bases from J, with 11 bases between. CDR3 loop: CASSTGLSSPLHF. Written as DNA, the CDR3 is TGTGCCAGCAGCACAGGGTTAAGTTCACCCCTCCACTTT.

The chain joins TRBV5-1 to TRBJ2-2; 7 bases agree with TRBD1. Looked up from germline, CDR1 is SGHRS and CDR2 is YFSETQ. The CDR3 sequence is 15 residues long. With V trimmed by 1 base and J by 7 bases, 7 bases remained unmatched. As DNA, the CDR3 is TGCGCCAGCAGCTTGAGTTACAGGGGAGTCGGGGAGCTGTTTTTT. It is translated as CASSLSYRGVGELFF. Filled out from reference TRBV5-1 and TRBJ2-2, the complete variable domain reads KAGVTQTPRYLIKTRGQQVTLSCSPISGHRSVSWYQQTPGQGLQFLFEYFSETQRNKGNFPGRFSGRQFSNSRSEMNVSTLELGDSALYLCASSLSYRGVGELFFGEGSRLTVL.

The chain recombines TRBV5-4 with TRBJ2-7; 7 nucleotides align to TRBD1. The J segment lost 2 bases and the V segment lost 4 bases, leaving 6 bases of the junction unmatched. The CDR3 has 14 amino acids. The germline V gene has CDR1 SGHNT and CDR2 YYREEE (reference sequence). CDR3 nucleotide sequence: TGTGCCAGCAGCCCCGGGACAGCGACCTACGAGCAGTACTTC. Translation gives CASSPGTATYEQYF. Filled out from reference TRBV5-4 and TRBJ2-7, the complete variable domain reads ETGVTQSPTHLIKTRGQQVTLRCSSQSGHNTVSWYQQALGQGPQFIFQYYREEENGRGNFPPRFSGLQFPNYSSELNVNALELDDSALYLCASSPGTATYEQYFGPGTRLTVT.

There are a few counts of this clone. This chain uses TRBV6-5 with TRBJ2-7; TRBD1 might be the D (5 bases). The germline V gene has CDR1 MNHEY and CDR2 SVGAGI. This CDR3 region has 15 residues. The germline V and J ends were trimmed by 5 bases and 3 bases, with 17 bases remaining between them. This CDR3 is CASSATGWGDYEQYF. The CDR3 DNA reads TGTGCCAGCAGTGCAACAGGTTGGGGCGACTACGAGCAGTACTTC.

The rearrangement links TRBV7-2 to TRBJ2-5; the match to TRBD2 covers 9 bases. Germline V CDR1 and CDR2: SGHTA, FQGNSA. The J segment lost 2 bases and the V segment lost 5 bases, leaving 6 bases of the junction unmatched. This CDR3 contains 15 residues. CDR3 DNA: TGTGCCAGCAGCCCACAGCGGGGGGCACAAGAGACCCAGTACTTC. This codes for CASSPQRGAQETQYF.

This rearrangement joins TRBV11-2 to TRBJ2-1; 7 positions agree with TRBD1. The CDR3 runs 16 residues. Germline-derived CDR1 and CDR2 are SGHAT and FQNNGV. V was clipped by 3 bases and J by 0 bases; unmatched bases: 5. Here the CDR3 DNA reads TGTGCCAGCAGCTTCCTGACAGGGAGCTCCTACAATGAGCAGTTCTTC. Translated, it gives CASSFLTGSSYNEQFF.

A single count supports this clone. The V call is TRBV9, the J call TRBJ2-3, with 12 nucleotides matching TRBD2. Germline assignment: CDR1 SGDLS and CDR2 YYNGEE. This CDR3 contains 16 residues. J gave up 2 bases and V 4 bases, and 5 bases lay outside the gene matches. CDR3 DNA sequence: TGTGCCAGCAGCTTGAGGACTAGCGGGGTCACAGATACGCAGTATTTT. Residues: CASSLRTSGVTDTQYF.

CDR3 protein: CASSEPFRDLNTEAFF. CDR3 nucleotides: TGTGCCAGCAGTGAACCCTTCCGGGACTTGAACACTGAAGCTTTCTTT. V and J are TRBV6-1 and TRBJ1-1; possible D gene TRBD1, 5 bases. Germline-derived CDR1 and CDR2 are MNHNS and SASEGT. The CDR3 sequence is 16 residues long. Deletions cut 2 bases from V and 0 bases from J, with 13 bases between.

As for this clone: One junction end disagrees with the germline gene, perhaps due to a read error. The chain links TRBV4-3 to TRBJ2-1; TRBD2 matches 15 bases. The length of the CDR3 is 16 residues. Germline CDR1 reads LGHNA; CDR2 reads YSLEER. CDR3 protein: CANSQGLAGGYNEQFF. The CDR3 coding sequence is TGCGCCAACAGCCAAGGACTAGCGGGGGGGTACAATGAGCAGTTCTTC.

The gene calls are TRBV5-5 and TRBJ2-6; weak D call: TRBD2 (7 bases). Germline values: CDR1 SGHKS, CDR2 YYEKEE (reference sequence). This CDR3 has 17 residues. V was shortened by 4 bases and J by 2 bases, with 16 bases between the two germline ends. The chain's CDR3 is CASSPEGGLAGANVLTF. DNA for the CDR3: TGTGCCAGCAGCCCGGAGGGGGGGCTAGCTGGGGCCAACGTCCTGACTTTC. Full variable domain (missing parts from reference TRBV5-5 and TRBJ2-6): DAGVTQSPTHLIKTRGQQVTLRCSPISGHKSVSWYQQVLGQGPQFIFQYYEKEERGRGNFPDRFSARQFPNYSSELNVNALLLGDSALYLCASSPEGGLAGANVLTFGAGSRLTVL.